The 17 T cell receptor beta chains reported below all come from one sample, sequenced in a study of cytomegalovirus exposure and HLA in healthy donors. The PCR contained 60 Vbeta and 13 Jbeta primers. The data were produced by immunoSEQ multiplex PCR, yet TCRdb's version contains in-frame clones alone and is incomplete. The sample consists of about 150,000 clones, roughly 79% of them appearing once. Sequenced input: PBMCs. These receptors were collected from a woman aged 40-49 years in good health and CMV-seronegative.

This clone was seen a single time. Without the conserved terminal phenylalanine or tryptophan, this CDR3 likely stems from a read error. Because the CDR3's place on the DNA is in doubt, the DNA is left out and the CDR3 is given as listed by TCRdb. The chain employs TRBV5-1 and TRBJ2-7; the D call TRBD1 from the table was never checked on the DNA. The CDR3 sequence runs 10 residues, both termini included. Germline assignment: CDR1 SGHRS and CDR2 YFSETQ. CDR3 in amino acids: CASEDRTKGI.

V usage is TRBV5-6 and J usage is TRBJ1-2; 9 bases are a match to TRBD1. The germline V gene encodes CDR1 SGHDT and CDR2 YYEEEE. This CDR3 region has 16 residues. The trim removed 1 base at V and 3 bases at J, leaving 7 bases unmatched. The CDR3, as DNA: TGTGCCAGCAGCTTGCGTTCGACAGGGGGGGACTATGGCTACACCTTC. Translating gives CASSLRSTGGDYGYTF. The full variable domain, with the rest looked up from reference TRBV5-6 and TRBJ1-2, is DAGVTQSPTHLIKTRGQQVTLRCSPKSGHDTVSWYQQALGQGPQFIFQYYEEEERQRGNFPDRFSGHQFPNYSSELNVNALLLGDSALYLCASSLRSTGGDYGYTFGSGTRLTVV.

The CDR3 sequence: CASSRGQGAPGTEAFF. The CDR3 coding sequence is TGTGCCAGTAGCCGCGGACAGGGGGCGCCGGGCACTGAAGCTTTCTTT. The gene calls are TRBV19 and TRBJ1-1, with 11 nucleotides matching TRBD1. Germline trimming cut 6 bases from V and 4 bases from J; bases unmatched to any gene: 10. The length of the CDR3 is 16 residues. Germline CDR1 reads LNHDA; CDR2 reads SQIVND (reference sequence). Filled out from reference TRBV19 and TRBJ1-1, the complete variable domain reads DGGITQSPKYLFRKEGQNVTLSCEQNLNHDAMYWYRQDPGQGLRLIYYSQIVNDFQKGDIAEGYSVSREKKESFPLTVTSAQKNPTAFYLCASSRGQGAPGTEAFFGQGTRLTVV.

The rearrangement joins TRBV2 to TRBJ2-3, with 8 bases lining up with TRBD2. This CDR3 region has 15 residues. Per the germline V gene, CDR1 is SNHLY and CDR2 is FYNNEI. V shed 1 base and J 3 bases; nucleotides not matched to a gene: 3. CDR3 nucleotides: TGTGCCAGCAGTGAAGAGGCGGGGGGAACAGATACGCAGTATTTT. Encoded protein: CASSEEAGGTDTQYF.

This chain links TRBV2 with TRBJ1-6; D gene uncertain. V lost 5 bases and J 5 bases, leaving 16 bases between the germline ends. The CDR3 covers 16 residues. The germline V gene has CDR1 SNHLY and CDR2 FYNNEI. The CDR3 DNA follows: TGTGCCAGCAGTTTATATCCCCGTGGAGATAATTCACCCCTCCACTTT. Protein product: CASSLYPRGDNSPLHF. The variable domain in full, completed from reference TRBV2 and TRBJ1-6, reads EPEVTQTPSHQVTQMGQEVILRCVPISNHLYFYWYRQILGQKVEFLVSFYNNEISEKSEIFDDQFSVERPDGSNFTLKIRSTKLEDSAMYFCASSLYPRGDNSPLHFGNGTRLTVT.

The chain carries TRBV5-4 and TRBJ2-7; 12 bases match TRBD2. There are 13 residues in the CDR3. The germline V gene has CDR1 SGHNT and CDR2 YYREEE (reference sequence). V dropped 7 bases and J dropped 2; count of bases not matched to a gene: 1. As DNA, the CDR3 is TGTGCCAGCTCTAGCGGGGGGGCCTACGAGCAGTACTTC. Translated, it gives CASSSGGAYEQYF.

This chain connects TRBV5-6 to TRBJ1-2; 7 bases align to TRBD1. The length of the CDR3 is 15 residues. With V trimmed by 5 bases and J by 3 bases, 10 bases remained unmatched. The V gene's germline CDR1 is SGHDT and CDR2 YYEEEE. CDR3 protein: CASSRGTVIYYGYTF. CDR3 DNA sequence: TGTGCCAGCAGTCGGGGGACAGTTATCTACTATGGCTACACCTTC.

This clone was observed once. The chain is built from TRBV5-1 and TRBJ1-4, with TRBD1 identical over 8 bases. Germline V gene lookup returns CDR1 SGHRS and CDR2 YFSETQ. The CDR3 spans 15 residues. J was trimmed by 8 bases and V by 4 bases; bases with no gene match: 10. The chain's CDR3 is CASSVGTGRGEKLFF. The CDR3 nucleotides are TGCGCCAGCAGCGTAGGGACAGGCCGAGGGGAAAAACTGTTTTTT. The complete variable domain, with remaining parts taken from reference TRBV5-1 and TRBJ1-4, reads KAGVTQTPRYLIKTRGQQVTLSCSPISGHRSVSWYQQTPGQGLQFLFEYFSETQRNKGNFPGRFSGRQFSNSRSEMNVSTLELGDSALYLCASSVGTGRGEKLFFGSGTQLSVL.

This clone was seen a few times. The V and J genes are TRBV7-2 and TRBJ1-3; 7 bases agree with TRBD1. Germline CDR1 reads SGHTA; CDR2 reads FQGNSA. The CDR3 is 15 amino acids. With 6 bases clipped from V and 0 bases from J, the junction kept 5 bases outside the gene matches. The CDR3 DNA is TGTGCCAGCAGTTGGGACAGCAGCTCTGGAAACACCATATATTTT. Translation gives CASSWDSSSGNTIYF.

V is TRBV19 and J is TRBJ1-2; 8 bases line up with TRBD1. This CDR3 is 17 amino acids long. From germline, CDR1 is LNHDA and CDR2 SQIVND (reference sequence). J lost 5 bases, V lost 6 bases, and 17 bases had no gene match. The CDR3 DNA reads TGTGCCAGTAGCATACAGGGGGTGCTCCCAGACCCATATGGCTACACCTTC. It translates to CASSIQGVLPDPYGYTF. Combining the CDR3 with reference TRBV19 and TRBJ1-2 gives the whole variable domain DGGITQSPKYLFRKEGQNVTLSCEQNLNHDAMYWYRQDPGQGLRLIYYSQIVNDFQKGDIAEGYSVSREKKESFPLTVTSAQKNPTAFYLCASSIQGVLPDPYGYTFGSGTRLTVV.

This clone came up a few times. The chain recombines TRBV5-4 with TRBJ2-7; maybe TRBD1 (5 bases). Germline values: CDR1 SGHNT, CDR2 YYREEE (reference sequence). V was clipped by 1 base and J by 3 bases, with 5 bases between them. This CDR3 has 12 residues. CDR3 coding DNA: TGTGCCAGCAGCTTGACAGGCTACGAGCAGTACTTC. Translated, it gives CASSLTGYEQYF.

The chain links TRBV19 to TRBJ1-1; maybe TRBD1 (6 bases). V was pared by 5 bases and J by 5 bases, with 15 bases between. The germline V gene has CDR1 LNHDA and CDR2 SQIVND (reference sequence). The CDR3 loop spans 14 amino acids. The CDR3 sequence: CASSLQGGATEAFF. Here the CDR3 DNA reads TGTGCCAGTAGTCTACAGGGAGGGGCTACTGAAGCTTTCTTT.

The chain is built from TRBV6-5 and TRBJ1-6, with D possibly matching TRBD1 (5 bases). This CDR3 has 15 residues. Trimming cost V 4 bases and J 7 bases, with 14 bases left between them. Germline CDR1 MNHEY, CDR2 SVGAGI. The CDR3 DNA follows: TGTGCCAGCAGTTCCGCGGAGGGGATAAATTCACCCCTCCACTTT. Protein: CASSSAEGINSPLHF.

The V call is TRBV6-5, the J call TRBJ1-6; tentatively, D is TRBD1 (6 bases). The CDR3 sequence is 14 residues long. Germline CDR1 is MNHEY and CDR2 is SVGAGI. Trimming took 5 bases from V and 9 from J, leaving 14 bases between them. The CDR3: CASSNPGQSSPLHF. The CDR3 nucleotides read TGTGCCAGCAGTAATCCGGGACAAAGTTCACCCCTCCACTTT.

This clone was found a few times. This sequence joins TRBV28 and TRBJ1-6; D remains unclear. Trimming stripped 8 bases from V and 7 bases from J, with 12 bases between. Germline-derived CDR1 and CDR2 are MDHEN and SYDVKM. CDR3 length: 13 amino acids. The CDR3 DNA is TGTGCCAGCTTTCGAACTATAAATTCACCCCTCCACTTT. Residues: CASFRTINSPLHF.

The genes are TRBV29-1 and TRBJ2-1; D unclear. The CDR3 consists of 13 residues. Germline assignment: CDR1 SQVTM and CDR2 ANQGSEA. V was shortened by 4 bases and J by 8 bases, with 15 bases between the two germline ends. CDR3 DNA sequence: TGCAGCGTTGGAGTTATTCACGGAGATGAGCAGTTCTTC. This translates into CSVGVIHGDEQFF.

Here the CDR3 reads CASSLYPSGGSTDTQYF. The CDR3 region has the DNA TGCGCCAGCAGCTTGTATCCTAGCGGGGGGAGCACAGATACGCAGTATTTT. The gene calls are TRBV5-1 and TRBJ2-3, with 11 bases matching TRBD2. The junction had 4 bases not matched to a gene; V was cut back by 1 base and J by 0 bases. CDR3 length: 17 residues. Germline CDR1 is SGHRS and CDR2 is YFSETQ.